The clone carrying this T cell receptor (beta chain) was recorded a few times. The antigen remains undetermined. This specimen belongs to a study of vaccination and CD4 T cells after COVID-19. Study in general: Cultures that served as controls received a CEFX pool, an HIV-1 Nef pool, or no peptide. Findings of the study overall: Median counts of SARS-CoV-2-reactive clonotypes increased from around 20 to 38; this difference was not significant.

Once obtained from cultured CD4+ T cells, the DNA was sequenced using the Oncomine TCR Beta short-read assay. Investigators obtained genomic DNA by extraction from cultured CD4+ T cells. TCRdb passed the PCR reads through MiXCR, listing each CDR3 protein once. The sample shows about 15,000 distinct CDR3 sequences, 52% of them seen only once. Described treatment: roughly 10-day PBMC culture with coronavirus spike peptide pools or control peptides (ViraFEST assay). Researchers reported culturing approximately 2 million PBMCs per well with around 10 IU/ml IL-2 and 10 ug/ml peptide pools. Sequencing was performed on CD4+ T cells from blood, cultured in vitro. The TCR was taken from a human donor who had recovered from COVID-19.

DNA of the CDR3: TGTGCCAGCGTACCCGGGACAGGGATCGGGGACACCTTC. Translating gives CASVPGTGIGDTF. The chain recombines TRBV28 with TRBJ1-2; 9 bases match TRBD1. The ends lost 8 bases at V and 12 bases at J; junction bases unmatched: 13. The germline gives CDR1 MDHEN, CDR2 SYDVKM. This CDR3 has 13 residues.